This T cell receptor (beta chain) derives from a study of T cell repertoires in cytomegalovirus infection. Turning to the study itself: CMV epitopes used comprised recently identified HLA-C-restricted ones and well-studied HLA-B-restricted ones.

This CDR3 region has 14 residues. V shed 3 bases and J 6 bases; nucleotides not matched to a gene: 5. Germline V lookup: CDR1 MGHRA, CDR2 YSYEKL. This clonotype was picked up a small number of times. Its target is not known. Notes on the study in general: HLA-C-restricted TCR beta clonotypes specific for CMV led the ex vivo response.

MiXCR, run by TCRdb on the reads, gives a single entry per CDR3 protein. This table has some 800,000 distinct CDR3 sequences, around a third appearing once. The sequence came from a human donor in good health (CMV status not recorded). Some clones in this sample may be carry-over from other donors' samples. The J gene is TRBJ2-7, the V gene TRBV4-1, with 10 bases lining up with TRBD1. This specimen consisted of cultured CD8+ T cells from PBMCs, obtained from culture after CMV antigen stimulation. CDR3 loop: CASSQGQGKGEQYF. CDR3 nucleotides: TGCGCCAGCAGCCAGGGACAGGGGAAGGGCGAGCAGTACTTC.